What follows describes a single T cell receptor beta chain. The target antigen is unknown. This entry is derived from a study of shared clonotypes between healthy human individuals. Points from the study as a whole: Sample collection involved blood only; tissue repertoires are likely different.

The repertoire was sequenced with immunoSEQ multiplex PCR; TCRdb's copy has only in-frame clones and lacks some. The sample lists approximately 180,000 clones; 90% to 95% were seen once. CDR1 is MNHEY, CDR2 SVGAGI, per germline. This CDR3 has 15 residues. The receptor was isolated from a woman under 40 in good health. This chain links TRBV6-5 with TRBJ2-5, with D possibly matching TRBD2 (5 bases). The tail of the sequence fits TRBJ2-7 better, so the J call may be wrong. Sequencing was done on a sample of naive CD4+ T cells sorted from blood. Noted subset: CD45RA+ positively selected. The CDR3 here is CASSYSSAEHYEQYF. The CDR3 nucleotides are TGTGCCAGCAGTTACTCATCAGCGGAGCACTACGAGCAGTACTTC.